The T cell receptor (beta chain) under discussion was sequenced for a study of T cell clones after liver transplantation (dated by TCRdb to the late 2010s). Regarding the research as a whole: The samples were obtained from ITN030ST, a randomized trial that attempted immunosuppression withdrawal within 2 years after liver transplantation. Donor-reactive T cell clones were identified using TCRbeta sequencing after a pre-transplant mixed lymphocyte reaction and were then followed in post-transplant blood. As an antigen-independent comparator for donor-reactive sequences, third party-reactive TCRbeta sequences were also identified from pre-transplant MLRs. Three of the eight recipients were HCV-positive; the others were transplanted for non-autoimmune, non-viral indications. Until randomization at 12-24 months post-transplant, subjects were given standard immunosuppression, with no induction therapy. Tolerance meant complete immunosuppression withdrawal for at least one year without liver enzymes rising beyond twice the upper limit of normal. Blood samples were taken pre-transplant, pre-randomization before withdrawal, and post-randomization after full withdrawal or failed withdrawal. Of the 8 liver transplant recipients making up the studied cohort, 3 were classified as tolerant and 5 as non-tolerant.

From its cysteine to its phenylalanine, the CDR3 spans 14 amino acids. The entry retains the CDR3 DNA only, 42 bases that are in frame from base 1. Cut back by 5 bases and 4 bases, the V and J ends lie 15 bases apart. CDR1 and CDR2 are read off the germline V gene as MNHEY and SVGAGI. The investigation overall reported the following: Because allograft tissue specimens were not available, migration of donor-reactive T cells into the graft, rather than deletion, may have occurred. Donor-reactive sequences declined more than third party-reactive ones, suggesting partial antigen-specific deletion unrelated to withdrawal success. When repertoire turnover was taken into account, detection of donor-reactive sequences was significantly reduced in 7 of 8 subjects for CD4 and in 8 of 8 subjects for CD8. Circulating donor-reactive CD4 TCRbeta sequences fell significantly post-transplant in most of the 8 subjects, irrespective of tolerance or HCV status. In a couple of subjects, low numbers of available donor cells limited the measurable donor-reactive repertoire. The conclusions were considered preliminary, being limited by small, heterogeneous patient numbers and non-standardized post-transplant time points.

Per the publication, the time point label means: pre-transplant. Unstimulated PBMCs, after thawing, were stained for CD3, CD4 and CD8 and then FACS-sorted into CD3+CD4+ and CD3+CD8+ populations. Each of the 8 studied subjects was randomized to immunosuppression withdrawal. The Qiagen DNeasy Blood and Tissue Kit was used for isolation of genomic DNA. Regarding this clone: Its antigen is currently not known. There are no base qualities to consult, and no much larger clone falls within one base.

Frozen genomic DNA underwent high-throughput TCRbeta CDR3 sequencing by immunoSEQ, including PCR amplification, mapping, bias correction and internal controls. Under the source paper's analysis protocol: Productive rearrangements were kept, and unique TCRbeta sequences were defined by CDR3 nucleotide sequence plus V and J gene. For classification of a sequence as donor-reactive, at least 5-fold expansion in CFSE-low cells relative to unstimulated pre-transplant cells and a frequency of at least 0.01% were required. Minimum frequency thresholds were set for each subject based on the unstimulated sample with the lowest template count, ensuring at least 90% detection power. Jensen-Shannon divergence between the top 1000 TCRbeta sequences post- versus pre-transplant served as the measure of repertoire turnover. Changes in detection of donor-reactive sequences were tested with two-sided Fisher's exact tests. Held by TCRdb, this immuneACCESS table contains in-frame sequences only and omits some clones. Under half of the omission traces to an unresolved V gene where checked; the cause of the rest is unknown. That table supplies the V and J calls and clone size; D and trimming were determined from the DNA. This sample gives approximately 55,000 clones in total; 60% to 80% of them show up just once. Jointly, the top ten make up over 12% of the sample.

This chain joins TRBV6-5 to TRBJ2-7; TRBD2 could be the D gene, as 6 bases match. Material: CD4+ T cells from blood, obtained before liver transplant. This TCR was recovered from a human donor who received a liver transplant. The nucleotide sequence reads TGTGCCAGCAGTCCCGGGCTAGCGTTGTACGAGCAGTACTTC. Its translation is CASSPGLALYEQYF.